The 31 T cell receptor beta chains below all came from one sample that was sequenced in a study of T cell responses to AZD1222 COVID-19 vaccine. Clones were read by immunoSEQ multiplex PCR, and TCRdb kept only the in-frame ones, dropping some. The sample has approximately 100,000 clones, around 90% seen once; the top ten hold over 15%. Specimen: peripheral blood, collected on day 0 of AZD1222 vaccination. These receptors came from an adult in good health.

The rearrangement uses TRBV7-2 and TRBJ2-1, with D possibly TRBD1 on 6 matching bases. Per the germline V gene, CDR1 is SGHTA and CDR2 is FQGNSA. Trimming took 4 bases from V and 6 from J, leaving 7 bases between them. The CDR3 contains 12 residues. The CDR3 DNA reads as TGTGCCAGCAGCTCACAGGGCAATGAGCAGTTCTTC. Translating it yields CASSSQGNEQFF. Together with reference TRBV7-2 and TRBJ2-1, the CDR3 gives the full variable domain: GAGVSQSPSNKVTEKGKDVELRCDPISGHTALYWYRQSLGQGLEFLIYFQGNSAPDKSGLPSDRFSAERTGGSVSTLTIQRTQQEDSAVYLCASSSQGNEQFFGPGTRLTVL.

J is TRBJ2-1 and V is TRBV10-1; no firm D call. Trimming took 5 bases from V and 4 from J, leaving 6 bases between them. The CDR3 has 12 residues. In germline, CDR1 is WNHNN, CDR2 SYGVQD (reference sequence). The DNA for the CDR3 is TGCGCCAGCAGTTCCTTGTACAATGAGCAGTTCTTC. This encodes CASSSLYNEQFF.

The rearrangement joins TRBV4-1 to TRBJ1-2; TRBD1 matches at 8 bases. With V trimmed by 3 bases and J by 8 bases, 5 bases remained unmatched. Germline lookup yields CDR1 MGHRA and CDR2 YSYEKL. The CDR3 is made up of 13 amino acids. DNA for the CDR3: TGCGCCAGCAGCCATCGGACAGGGAAAGGCTACACCTTC. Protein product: CASSHRTGKGYTF.

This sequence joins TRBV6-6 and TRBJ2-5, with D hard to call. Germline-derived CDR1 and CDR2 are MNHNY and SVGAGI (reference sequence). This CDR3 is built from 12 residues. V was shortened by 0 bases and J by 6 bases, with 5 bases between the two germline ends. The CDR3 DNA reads TGTGCCAGCAGTTACTCGTTGCAGACCCAGTACTTC. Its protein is CASSYSLQTQYF.

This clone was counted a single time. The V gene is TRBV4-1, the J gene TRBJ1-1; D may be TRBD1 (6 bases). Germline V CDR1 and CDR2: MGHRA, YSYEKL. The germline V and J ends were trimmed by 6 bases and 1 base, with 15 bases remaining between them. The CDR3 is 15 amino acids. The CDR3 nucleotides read TGCGCCAGCAGGCCTCCCCGGGACAAGAACACTGAAGCTTTCTTT. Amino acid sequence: CASRPPRDKNTEAFF.

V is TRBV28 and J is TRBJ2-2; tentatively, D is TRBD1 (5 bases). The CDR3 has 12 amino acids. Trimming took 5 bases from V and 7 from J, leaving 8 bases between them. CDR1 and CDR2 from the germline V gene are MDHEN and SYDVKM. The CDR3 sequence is CASSQGHGELFF. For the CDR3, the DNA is TGTGCCAGCAGTCAAGGACACGGGGAGCTGTTTTTT.

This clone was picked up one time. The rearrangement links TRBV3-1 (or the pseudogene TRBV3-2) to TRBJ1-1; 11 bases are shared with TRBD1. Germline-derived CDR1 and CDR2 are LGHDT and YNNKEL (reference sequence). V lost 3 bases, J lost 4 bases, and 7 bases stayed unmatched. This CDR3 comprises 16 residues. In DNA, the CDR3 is TGTGCCAGCAGCCACAGCGGCGGGACAGGGGGCACTGAAGCTTTCTTT. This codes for CASSHSGGTGGTEAFF.

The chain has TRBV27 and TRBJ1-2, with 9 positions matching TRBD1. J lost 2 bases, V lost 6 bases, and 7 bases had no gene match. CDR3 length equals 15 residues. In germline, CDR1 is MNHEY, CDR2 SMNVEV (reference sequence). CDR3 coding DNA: TGTGCCAGCAGAGCCACAGGGGGCGCGAACTATGGCTACACCTTC. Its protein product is CASRATGGANYGYTF.

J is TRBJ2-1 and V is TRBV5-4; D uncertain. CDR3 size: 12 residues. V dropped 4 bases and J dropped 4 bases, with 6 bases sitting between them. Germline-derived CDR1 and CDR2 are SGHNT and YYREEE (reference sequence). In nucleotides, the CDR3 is TGTGCCAGCAGCGAGGATTACAATGAGCAGTTCTTC. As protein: CASSEDYNEQFF.

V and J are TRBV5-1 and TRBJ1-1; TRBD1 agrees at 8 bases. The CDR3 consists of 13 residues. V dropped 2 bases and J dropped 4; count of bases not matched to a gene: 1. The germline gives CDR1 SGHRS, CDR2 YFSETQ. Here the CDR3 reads CASSFGQGTEAFF. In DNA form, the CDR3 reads TGCGCCAGCAGCTTCGGACAGGGCACTGAAGCTTTCTTT.

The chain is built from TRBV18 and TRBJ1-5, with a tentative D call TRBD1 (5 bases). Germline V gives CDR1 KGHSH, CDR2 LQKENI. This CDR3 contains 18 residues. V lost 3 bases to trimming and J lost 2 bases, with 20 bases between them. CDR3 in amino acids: CASSPVWDGRFGNQPQHF. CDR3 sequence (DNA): TGTGCCAGCTCACCCGTCTGGGACGGCCGATTTGGCAATCAGCCCCAGCATTTT. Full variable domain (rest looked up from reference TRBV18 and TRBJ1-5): NAGVMQNPRHLVRRRGQEARLRCSPMKGHSHVYWYRQLPEEGLKFMVYLQKENIIDESGMPKERFSAEFPKEGPSILRIQQVVRGDSAAYFCASSPVWDGRFGNQPQHFGDGTRLSIL.

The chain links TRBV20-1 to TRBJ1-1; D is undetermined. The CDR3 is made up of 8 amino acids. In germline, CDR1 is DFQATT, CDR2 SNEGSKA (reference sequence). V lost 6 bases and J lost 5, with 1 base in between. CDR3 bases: TGCAGTGCGACTGAAGCTTTCTTT. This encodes CSATEAFF.

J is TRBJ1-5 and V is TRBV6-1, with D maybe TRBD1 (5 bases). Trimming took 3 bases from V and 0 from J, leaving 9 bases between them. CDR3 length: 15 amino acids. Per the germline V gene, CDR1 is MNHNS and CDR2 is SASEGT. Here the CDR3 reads CASSETDYSNQPQHF. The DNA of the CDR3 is TGTGCCAGCAGTGAGACAGACTATAGCAATCAGCCCCAGCATTTT.

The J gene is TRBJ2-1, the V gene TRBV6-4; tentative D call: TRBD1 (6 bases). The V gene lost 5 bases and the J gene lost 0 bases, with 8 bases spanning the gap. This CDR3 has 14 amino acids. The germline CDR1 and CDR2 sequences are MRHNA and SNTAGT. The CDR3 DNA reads TGTGCCAGCAGTCTAGGGGGCTCCTACAATGAGCAGTTCTTC. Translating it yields CASSLGGSYNEQFF.

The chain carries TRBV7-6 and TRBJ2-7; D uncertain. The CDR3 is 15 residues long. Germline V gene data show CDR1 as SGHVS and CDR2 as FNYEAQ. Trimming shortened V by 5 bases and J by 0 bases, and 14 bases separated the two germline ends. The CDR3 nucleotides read TGTGCCAGCAGCCCCCCCGAGCTCCCCTCCTACGAGCAGTACTTC. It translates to CASSPPELPSYEQYF.

The chain's CDR3 is CASSLINTEAFF. Here the CDR3 DNA reads TGCGCCAGCAGCTTGATAAACACTGAAGCTTTCTTT. V gene TRBV5-1 combines with J gene TRBJ1-1; the D is unclear. This CDR3 is built from 12 residues. Per the germline V gene, CDR1 is SGHRS and CDR2 is YFSETQ. V dropped 1 base and J dropped 2 bases, with 3 bases sitting between them. The entire variable domain, with the rest obtained from reference TRBV5-1 and TRBJ1-1, is as follows: KAGVTQTPRYLIKTRGQQVTLSCSPISGHRSVSWYQQTPGQGLQFLFEYFSETQRNKGNFPGRFSGRQFSNSRSEMNVSTLELGDSALYLCASSLINTEAFFGQGTRLTVV.

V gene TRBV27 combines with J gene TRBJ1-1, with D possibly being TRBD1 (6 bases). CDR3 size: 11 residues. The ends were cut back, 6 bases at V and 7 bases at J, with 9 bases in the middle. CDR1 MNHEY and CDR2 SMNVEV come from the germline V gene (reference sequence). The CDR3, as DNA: TGTGCCAGCAGAGGGACAAATGAAGCTTTCTTT. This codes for CASRGTNEAFF.

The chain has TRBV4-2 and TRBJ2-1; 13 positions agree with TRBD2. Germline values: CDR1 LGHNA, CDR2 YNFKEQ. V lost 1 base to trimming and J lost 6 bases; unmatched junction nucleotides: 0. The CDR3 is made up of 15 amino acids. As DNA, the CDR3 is TGTGCCAGCAGCCAAGGACTAGCGGGGGGCAATGAGCAGTTCTTC. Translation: CASSQGLAGGNEQFF.

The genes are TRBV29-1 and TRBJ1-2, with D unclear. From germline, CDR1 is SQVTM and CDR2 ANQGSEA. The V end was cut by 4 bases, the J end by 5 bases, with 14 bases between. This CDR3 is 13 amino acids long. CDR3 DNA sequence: TGCAGCGTTGTCAACACACTGGGGTATGGCTACACCTTC. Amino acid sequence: CSVVNTLGYGYTF.

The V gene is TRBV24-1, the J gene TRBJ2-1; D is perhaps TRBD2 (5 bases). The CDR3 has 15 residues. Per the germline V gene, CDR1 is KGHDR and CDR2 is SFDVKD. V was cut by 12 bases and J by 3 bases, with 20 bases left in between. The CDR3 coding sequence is TGTGCCGCCGCCACAAGCGGAACCAGCTACAATGAGCAGTTCTTC. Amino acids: CAAATSGTSYNEQFF.

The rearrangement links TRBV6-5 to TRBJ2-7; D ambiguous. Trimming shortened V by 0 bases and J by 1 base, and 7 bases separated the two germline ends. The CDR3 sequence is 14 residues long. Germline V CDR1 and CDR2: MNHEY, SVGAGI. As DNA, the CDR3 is TGTGCCAGCAGTTACTCGGGTTTATCCTACGAGCAGTACTTC. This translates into CASSYSGLSYEQYF.

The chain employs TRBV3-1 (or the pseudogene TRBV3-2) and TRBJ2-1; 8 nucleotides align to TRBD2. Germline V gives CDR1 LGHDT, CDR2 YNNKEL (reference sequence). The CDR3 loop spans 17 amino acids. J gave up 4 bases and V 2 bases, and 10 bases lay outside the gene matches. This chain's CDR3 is CASSQQSGGPWYNEQFF. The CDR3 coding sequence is TGTGCCAGCAGCCAACAATCGGGGGGGCCTTGGTACAATGAGCAGTTCTTC.

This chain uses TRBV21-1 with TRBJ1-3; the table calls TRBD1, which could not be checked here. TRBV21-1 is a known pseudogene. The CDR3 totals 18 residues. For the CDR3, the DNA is TGTGCCAGCAGCAGGGGACAGGGGACAAAGGCGGGTGGAAACACCATATATTTT. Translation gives CASSRGQGTKAGGNTIYF.

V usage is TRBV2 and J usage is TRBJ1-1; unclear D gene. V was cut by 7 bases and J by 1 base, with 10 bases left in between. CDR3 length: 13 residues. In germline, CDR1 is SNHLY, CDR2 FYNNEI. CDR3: CASNSLGNTEAFF. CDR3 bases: TGTGCCAGCAATTCATTGGGGAACACTGAAGCTTTCTTT.

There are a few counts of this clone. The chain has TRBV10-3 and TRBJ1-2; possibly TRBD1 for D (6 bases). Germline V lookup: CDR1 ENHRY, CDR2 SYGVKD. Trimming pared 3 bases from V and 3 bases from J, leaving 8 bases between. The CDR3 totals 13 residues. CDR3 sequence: CAISESGDYGYTF. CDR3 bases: TGTGCCATCAGTGAATCAGGGGACTATGGCTACACCTTC.

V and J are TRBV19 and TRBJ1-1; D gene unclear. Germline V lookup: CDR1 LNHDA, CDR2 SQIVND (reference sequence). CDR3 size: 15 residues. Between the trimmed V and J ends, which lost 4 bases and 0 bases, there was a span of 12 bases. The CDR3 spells CASSNRGGMNTEAFF. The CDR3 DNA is TGTGCCAGTAGTAACCGAGGAGGGATGAACACTGAAGCTTTCTTT. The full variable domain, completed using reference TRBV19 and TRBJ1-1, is DGGITQSPKYLFRKEGQNVTLSCEQNLNHDAMYWYRQDPGQGLRLIYYSQIVNDFQKGDIAEGYSVSREKKESFPLTVTSAQKNPTAFYLCASSNRGGMNTEAFFGQGTRLTVV.

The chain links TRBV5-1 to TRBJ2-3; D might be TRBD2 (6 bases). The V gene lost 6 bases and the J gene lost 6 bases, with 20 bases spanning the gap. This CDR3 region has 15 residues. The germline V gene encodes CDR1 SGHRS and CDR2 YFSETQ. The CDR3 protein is CASTRMPDYYDTQYF. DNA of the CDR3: TGCGCCAGCACTAGGATGCCGGACTACTACGATACGCAGTATTTT.

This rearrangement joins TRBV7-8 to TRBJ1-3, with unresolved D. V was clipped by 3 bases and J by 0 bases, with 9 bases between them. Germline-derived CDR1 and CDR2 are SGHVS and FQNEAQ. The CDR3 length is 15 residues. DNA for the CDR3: TGTGCCAGCAGCTTGGTCAGGAGCTCTGGAAACACCATATATTTT. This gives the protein CASSLVRSSGNTIYF. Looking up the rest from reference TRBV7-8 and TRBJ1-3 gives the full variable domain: GAGVSQSPRYKVAKRGQDVALRCDPISGHVSLFWYQQALGQGPEFLTYFQNEAQLDKSGLPSDRFFAERPEGSVSTLKIQRTQQEDSAVYLCASSLVRSSGNTIYFGEGSWLTVV.

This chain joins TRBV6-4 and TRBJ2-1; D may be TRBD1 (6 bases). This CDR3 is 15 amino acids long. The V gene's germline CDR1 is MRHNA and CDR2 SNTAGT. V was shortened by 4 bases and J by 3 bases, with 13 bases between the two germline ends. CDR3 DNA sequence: TGTGCCAGCAGTGCCTCCGGGACAAACTACAATGAGCAGTTCTTC. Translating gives CASSASGTNYNEQFF.

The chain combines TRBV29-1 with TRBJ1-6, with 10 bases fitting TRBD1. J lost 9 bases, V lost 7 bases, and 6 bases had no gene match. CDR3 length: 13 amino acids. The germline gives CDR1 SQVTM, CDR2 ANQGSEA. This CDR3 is CSAAGQGTSPLHF. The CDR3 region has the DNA TGCAGCGCCGCGGGACAGGGGACTTCACCCCTCCACTTT.

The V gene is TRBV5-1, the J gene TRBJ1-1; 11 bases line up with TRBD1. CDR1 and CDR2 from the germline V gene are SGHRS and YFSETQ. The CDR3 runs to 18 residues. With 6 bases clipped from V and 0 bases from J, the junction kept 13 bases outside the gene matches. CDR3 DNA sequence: TGCGCCAGCATGGAGCAAGGACAGGGGGCGTTCATGAACACTGAAGCTTTCTTT. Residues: CASMEQGQGAFMNTEAFF. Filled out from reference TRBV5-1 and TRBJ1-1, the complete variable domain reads KAGVTQTPRYLIKTRGQQVTLSCSPISGHRSVSWYQQTPGQGLQFLFEYFSETQRNKGNFPGRFSGRQFSNSRSEMNVSTLELGDSALYLCASMEQGQGAFMNTEAFFGQGTRLTVV.